These 11 T cell receptor beta chains originate from one sample sequenced in a study of radiotherapy plus CTLA-4 blockade in lung cancer. Using immunoSEQ multiplex PCR, the repertoire was profiled, and TCRdb retains in-frame clones only, with some absent. In the table there are tens of thousands of clones, approximately 76% of which are singletons. The material was peripheral blood, obtained from a patient treated with radiotherapy plus ipilimumab. The receptors stem from a human donor with non-small cell lung cancer who had stable disease on radiotherapy plus ipilimumab.

This clone occurred a few times. The chain links TRBV27 to TRBJ2-1; D is ambiguous. Germline assignment: CDR1 MNHEY and CDR2 SMNVEV (reference sequence). There are 16 residues in the CDR3. Trimming stripped 3 bases from V and 0 bases from J, with 12 bases between. CDR3 DNA sequence: TGTGCCAGCAGTTTGGGCAGGATGAGCTCCTACAATGAGCAGTTCTTC. As protein: CASSLGRMSSYNEQFF.

V is TRBV6-1 and J is TRBJ1-5, with D possibly being TRBD1 (5 bases). Trimming left V 4 bases short and J 2 bases short, with 24 bases between. The length of the CDR3 is 19 residues. The germline CDR1 and CDR2 sequences are MNHNS and SASEGT. The chain's CDR3 is CASSAMGTAGVGGNQPQHF. DNA for the CDR3: TGTGCCAGCAGTGCAATGGGGACCGCGGGGGTCGGCGGCAATCAGCCCCAGCATTTT.

The chain carries TRBV5-1 and TRBJ1-1; D remains unclear. Germline V gives CDR1 SGHRS, CDR2 YFSETQ. The CDR3 covers 12 residues. V dropped 4 bases and J dropped 0 bases, with 4 bases sitting between them. The CDR3 loop reads CASSLVNTEAFF. As DNA, the CDR3 is TGCGCCAGCAGCCTCGTGAACACTGAAGCTTTCTTT.

The V and J genes are TRBV6-5 and TRBJ1-1; D is ambiguous. The CDR3 totals 13 residues. Trimming pared 0 bases from V and 4 bases from J, leaving 6 bases between. CDR1 and CDR2 (germline): MNHEY, SVGAGI. CDR3 sequence (DNA): TGTGCCAGCAGTTACTCTGGGGTCACTGAAGCTTTCTTT. It encodes CASSYSGVTEAFF.

The chain recombines TRBV28 with TRBJ2-7, with D possibly TRBD1 on 6 matching bases. V lost 6 bases, J lost 3 bases, and 15 bases lay in between. Germline V gene lookup returns CDR1 MDHEN and CDR2 SYDVKM. The CDR3 is 14 amino acids. The CDR3 bases are TGTGCCAGCAGCCCCGCACAGGGCAACTACGAGCAGTACGTC. This sequence encodes CASSPAQGNYEQYV.

This clone was recorded once. The chain has TRBV10-3 and TRBJ2-7; D might be TRBD2 (6 bases). This CDR3 comprises 15 residues. The V and J ends lost 4 bases and 2 bases respectively, with 15 bases between them. CDR1 and CDR2 from the germline V gene are ENHRY and SYGVKD. Here the CDR3 reads CAISGTGLLTYEQYF. CDR3 nucleotides: TGTGCCATCAGTGGAACGGGACTCCTCACCTACGAGCAGTACTTC.

V gene TRBV29-1 combines with J gene TRBJ1-2, with D maybe TRBD1 (5 bases). The CDR3 has 10 amino acids. V gave up 8 bases and J gave up 6 bases, with 10 bases separating them. The germline CDR1 and CDR2 sequences are SQVTM and ANQGSEA. For the CDR3, the DNA is TGCAGCACCAGGGAGGATGGCTACACCTTC. The encoded protein is CSTREDGYTF. The full variable domain, its missing parts supplied by reference TRBV29-1 and TRBJ1-2, is SAVISQKPSRDICQRGTSLTIQCQVDSQVTMMFWYRQQPGQSLTLIATANQGSEATYESGFVIDKFPISRPNLTFSTLTVSNMSPEDSSIYLCSTREDGYTFGSGTRLTVV.

The chain's CDR3 is CASSEAGLNTEAFF. The CDR3 coding sequence is TGTGCCAGCAGCGAGGCAGGGCTGAACACTGAAGCTTTCTTT. The J gene is TRBJ1-1, the V gene TRBV9, with D perhaps matching TRBD1 (5 bases). Trimming took off 3 bases at V and 0 bases at J, with 9 bases between the two ends. Germline values: CDR1 SGDLS, CDR2 YYNGEE. The CDR3 length is 14 residues.

This clone has just a few counts. This chain links TRBV6-5 with TRBJ1-1, with D possibly matching TRBD1 (5 bases). Trimming removed 6 bases at V and 7 bases at J, with 15 bases between. The CDR3 extends over 13 amino acids. Looked up from germline, CDR1 is MNHEY and CDR2 is SVGAGI. The CDR3 protein is CASRPTVWSEAFF. CDR3 nucleotide sequence: TGTGCCAGCAGGCCGACAGTGTGGAGTGAAGCTTTCTTT.

The rearrangement joins TRBV5-4 to TRBJ2-1; D is possibly TRBD2 (6 bases). This CDR3 has 15 amino acids. Germline loops: CDR1 SGHNT, CDR2 YYREEE (reference sequence). Trimming stripped 0 bases from V and 5 bases from J, with 12 bases between. CDR3 DNA: TGTGCCAGCAGCTTGGCCGGGGGAGTCGACAATGAGCAGTTCTTC. Its translation: CASSLAGGVDNEQFF.

This chain uses TRBV25-1 with TRBJ1-2; perhaps TRBD1 as D (5 bases). Per germline, CDR1 MGHDK and CDR2 SYGVNS. V was trimmed by 6 bases and J by 1 base, leaving 12 bases between them. The length of the CDR3 is 14 residues. Here the CDR3 DNA reads TGTGCCAGCAGGGCCCCAGGGTTTAACTATGGCTACACCTTC. Translating gives CASRAPGFNYGYTF.